This TCR beta chain was found in a study of CD8 T cells in ankylosing spondylitis. Study-wide findings and caveats: Both synovial fluid and blood in reactive arthritis had previously been reported to carry some motif variants. Clones linked with disease were CD8+ and fairly uncommon in the peripheral blood. Matched ankylosing spondylitis synovial fluid reportedly contained a significantly enriched population of disease-linked clones.

A word on this clonotype: Its antigen is undetermined.

In TCRdb, the 5' RACE reads were re-called with MiXCR into one record per CDR3 protein. The table shows roughly 180,000 distinct CDR3 sequences, with around a tenth occurring only once. This TCR was recovered from a female donor with ankylosing spondylitis or in good health (not recorded which). The sample was blood, either unsorted or a sorted T cell fraction (not recorded which).

CDR3: CASSYLASTDTQYF. CDR3 sequence (DNA): TGTGCCAGCAGTTACCTAGCATCCACAGATACGCAGTATTTT. The chain recombines TRBV6-5 with TRBJ2-3, with D perhaps matching TRBD2 (5 bases). V was shortened by 2 bases and J by 2 bases, with 8 bases between the two germline ends. The CDR3 has 14 amino acids. Germline V gene data show CDR1 as MNHEY and CDR2 as SVGAGI.